Reported below is one T cell receptor (beta chain). These data are taken from a study of OX40 agonist ivuxolimab in advanced cancers. The overall study: Patients were treated with intravenous ivuxolimab, dosed at 0.01 to 10 mg/kg and infused every 2 weeks.

Clones were read by immunoSEQ multiplex PCR, and TCRdb kept only the in-frame ones, dropping some. The sample records about 73,000 clones, 85% to 90% being singletons. The sequencing used CD4+ or CD8+ T cells sorted from blood, collected in a trial of the OX40 agonist ivuxolimab. The sequence came from an adult with an advanced solid tumor such as melanoma, head and neck, liver or kidney cancer.

The CDR3 bases are TGTGCCAGTAGTATATCGGGGGGCAAGGGGGAGACCCAGTACTTC. As protein: CASSISGGKGETQYF. The chain carries TRBV19 and TRBJ2-5; D might be TRBD2 (7 bases). The V end was cut by 2 bases, the J end by 5 bases, with 15 bases between. This CDR3 has 15 residues. From germline, CDR1 is LNHDA and CDR2 SQIVND (reference sequence). The variable domain in full, with the rest retrieved from reference TRBV19 and TRBJ2-5, is DGGITQSPKYLFRKEGQNVTLSCEQNLNHDAMYWYRQDPGQGLRLIYYSQIVNDFQKGDIAEGYSVSREKKESFPLTVTSAQKNPTAFYLCASSISGGKGETQYFGPGTRLLVL.